This passage covers 14 T cell receptor beta chains from one sample sequenced in a study of T cell repertoires in cytomegalovirus infection. From the reads, TCRdb called clonotypes with MiXCR, one entry per CDR3 protein. The table has approximately 700,000 distinct CDR3 sequences, roughly 36% seen once. The sample was PBMCs. The origin of the receptors is a human donor in good health (CMV status not recorded). Some clones in this sample may be carry-over from other donors' samples.

The CDR3 reads CASSLAGGRGLRTDTQYF. The CDR3, as DNA: TGCGCCAGCAGCTTGGCAGGGGGCCGGGGTTTGCGCACAGATACGCAGTATTTT. V gene TRBV5-1 combines with J gene TRBJ2-3; 8 bases map to TRBD1. V shed 0 bases and J 1 base; nucleotides not matched to a gene: 10. The CDR3 totals 18 residues. Germline V lookup: CDR1 SGHRS, CDR2 YFSETQ.

The chain recombines TRBV11-2 with TRBJ2-5, with 7 bases matching TRBD2. Trimming at V came to 5 bases and at J to 2 bases, leaving 8 bases not matched to a gene. The CDR3 spans 15 residues. CDR1 and CDR2 (germline): SGHAT, FQNNGV. CDR3 sequence: CASSRGGVGQETQYF. In DNA form, the CDR3 reads TGTGCCAGCAGCCGCGGGGGAGTGGGGCAAGAGACCCAGTACTTC.

This clonotype was seen a handful of times. V and J are TRBV6-2 or TRBV6-3 and TRBJ2-3; 9 bases align to TRBD2. J was trimmed by 2 bases and V by 6 bases; bases with no gene match: 12. Germline lookup yields CDR1 MNHEY and CDR2 SVGEGT. The CDR3 loop spans 17 amino acids. CDR3 loop: CASSPQGSGGFTDTQYF. CDR3 sequence (DNA): TGTGCCAGCAGCCCGCAGGGTAGCGGGGGATTCACAGATACGCAGTATTTT.

About this clonotype: An end of the junction differs from the germline gene, which may be a read error. The gene calls are TRBV5-1 and TRBJ2-3; the match to TRBD2 covers 7 bases. CDR1 SGHRS and CDR2 YFSETQ come from the germline V gene. The CDR3 runs to 15 residues. The CDR3 region is CASRRGLQDTDTPYF. The CDR3 coding sequence is TGCGCCAGCCGGCGGGGACTACAAGACACAGATACGCCGTATTTT.

This clonotype has more than one count but fewer than ten. Here the CDR3 DNA reads TGTGCCAGCAGGTTCCCCTCAGACGGACAGCCGAACACTGAAGCTTTCTTT. The encoded protein is CASRFPSDGQPNTEAFF. V gene TRBV6-1 combines with J gene TRBJ1-1, with D possibly matching TRBD1 (6 bases). Germline CDR1 is MNHNS and CDR2 is SASEGT. This CDR3 has 17 residues. The ends were cut back, 6 bases at V and 1 base at J, with 21 bases in the middle.

There are many counts of this clonotype. This chain uses TRBV7-9 with TRBJ1-1; D gene unclear. V lost 4 bases and J 0 bases, leaving 12 bases between the germline ends. The CDR3 has 15 amino acids. CDR1 and CDR2 from the germline V gene are SEHNR and FQNEAQ (reference sequence). DNA for the CDR3: TGTGCCAGCAGCTCCCCCGGGATAATGAACACTGAAGCTTTCTTT. It specifies CASSSPGIMNTEAFF.

A few counts support this clonotype. This chain uses TRBV6-1 with TRBJ1-2; 8 nucleotides line up with TRBD1. V lost 8 bases and J lost 4; bases outside the gene matches: 9. Germline V gives CDR1 MNHNS, CDR2 SASEGT. CDR3 size: 14 residues. The CDR3 is CASQSQGAGYGYTF. The CDR3 DNA reads TGTGCCAGCCAGTCCCAGGGGGCGGGCTATGGCTACACCTTC.

The chain joins TRBV28 to TRBJ2-5, with D maybe TRBD2 (6 bases). There are 15 residues in the CDR3. V lost 5 bases, J lost 6 bases, and 19 bases lay in between. Germline CDR1 MDHEN, CDR2 SYDVKM. The CDR3 is CASSPPSADLQTQYF. The CDR3 DNA is TGTGCCAGCAGTCCTCCTAGCGCCGATCTGCAGACCCAGTACTTC.

The gene calls are TRBV24-1 and TRBJ1-5; the D is unclear. The germline V and J ends were trimmed by 3 bases and 2 bases, with 7 bases remaining between them. This CDR3 comprises 14 residues. Germline assignment: CDR1 KGHDR and CDR2 SFDVKD. The CDR3 region is CATSDGPGNQPQHF. CDR3 sequence (DNA): TGTGCCACCAGTGATGGTCCGGGCAATCAGCCCCAGCATTTT.

This clonotype appeared a few times. The genes are TRBV10-3 and TRBJ2-7, with TRBD2 as a possible D gene (5 bases). The V gene's germline CDR1 is ENHRY and CDR2 SYGVKD. The CDR3 covers 13 residues. V lost 2 bases to trimming and J lost 7 bases, with 12 bases between them. CDR3 in amino acids: CAISEINPGEQYF. The CDR3 DNA reads as TGTGCCATCAGTGAGATAAATCCGGGGGAGCAGTACTTC.

The chain carries TRBV29-1 and TRBJ1-1; 7 bases fit TRBD1. The CDR3 loop spans 13 amino acids. Germline values: CDR1 SQVTM, CDR2 ANQGSEA. V was pared by 1 base and J by 4 bases, with 3 bases of the junction left unmatched. The CDR3 region is CSVEGDRATEAFF. The CDR3 DNA reads TGCAGCGTTGAAGGTGACAGGGCCACTGAAGCTTTCTTT.

The chain employs TRBV7-4 and TRBJ1-6; D uncertain. There are 14 residues in the CDR3. CDR1 SGHVT and CDR2 SQSDAQ come from the germline V gene. The CDR3 bases are TGTTCCTCGGGTGACCCGTCCTATAATTCACCCCTCCACTTT. Translation: CSSGDPSYNSPLHF.

V and J are TRBV6-1 and TRBJ2-3, with 10 bases identical to TRBD2. V was pared by 2 bases and J by 5 bases, with 10 bases of the junction left unmatched. CDR3 length: 17 residues. Germline V gene sequence: CDR1 MNHNS, CDR2 SASEGT. The CDR3 here is CASSEWQLAGAKDTQYF. The DNA of the CDR3 is TGTGCCAGCAGTGAATGGCAGCTAGCGGGAGCAAAAGATACGCAGTATTTT.

Comments on this clonotype: No conserved phenylalanine or tryptophan ends this CDR3, so it is likely a read error. This chain links TRBV7-9 with TRBJ2-1, with D possibly matching TRBD1 (5 bases). V was clipped by 1 base and J by 8 bases, with 18 bases between them. The CDR3 sequence is 16 residues long. Per germline, CDR1 SEHNR and CDR2 FQNEAQ (reference sequence). The CDR3 region is CASSLGDRGEFDEQFL. CDR3 nucleotide sequence: TGTGCCAGCAGCTTAGGGGATAGGGGTGAGTTTGATGAGCAGTTCTTA.